Listed below are T cell receptor beta chains from one sample, sequenced in a study of cytomegalovirus exposure and HLA in healthy donors. Sequencing was performed with immunoSEQ multiplex PCR; in TCRdb, only in-frame clones are kept and a portion is missing. The data contain 150,000 to 200,000 clones, around three quarters of them singletons. The sample comprised PBMCs. The receptors stem from a woman aged 30 to 39 in good health and CMV-seronegative. CDR3s include the opening cysteine and the closing phenylalanine or tryptophan. Each record gives: D gene, V gene, clone size, J gene, CDR3 DNA, CDR3 protein. A D gene is named only where the DNA matches it firmly. Clone size appears in some rows only: once, few, many, or a class for an expanded clone.

TRBD1,TRBV27,NA,TRBJ1-2,TGTGCCAGCAGTCCGACAGGGGGTGTCTCTGGCTACACCTTC,CASSPTGGVSGYTF
TRBD2,TRBV5-5,NA,TRBJ2-5,TGTGCCAGCAGCTTGGATCCTAGCGGGGCCGGGGCCCAGTACTTC,CASSLDPSGAGAQYF
TRBD1,TRBV2,NA,TRBJ2-7,TGTGCCAGCAGTGTCGGGACAGGGGGCAGAGAGCAGTACTTC,CASSVGTGGREQYF
NA,TRBV30,NA,TRBJ1-5,TGTGCCTGGAGTCCGGACAGAAATCAGCCCCAGCATTTT,CAWSPDRNQPQHF
TRBD2,TRBV28,NA,TRBJ2-1,TGTGCCAGCAGTTTCCCCCCCCGGACTAGCGATCAGCAGTTCTTC,CASSFPPRTSDQQFF
TRBD1,TRBV5-4,NA,TRBJ1-1,TGTGCCAGCAGCTACGACGGGACAGGAAATACTGAAGCTTTCTTT,CASSYDGTGNTEAFF
TRBD1,TRBV5-5,NA,TRBJ2-7,TGTGCCAGCAGCTTGGGGACAGGGGGCGGCTCCTACGAGCAGTACTTC,CASSLGTGGGSYEQYF
TRBD2,TRBV7-9,NA,TRBJ2-2,TGTGCCAGCAGCTTAAAGGCGGGAGGGCCGTCCGGGGAGCTGTTTTTT,CASSLKAGGPSGELFF
TRBD1,TRBV6-1,NA,TRBJ2-7,TGTGCCAGCAGGCCCGGGACAGGGATATACGAGCAGTACTTC,CASRPGTGIYEQYF
TRBD1,TRBV19,NA,TRBJ2-3,TGTGCCAGTAGTAAGGACAGGGGAGTGGAGGATACGCAGTATTTT,CASSKDRGVEDTQYF
TRBD2,TRBV10-3,NA,TRBJ2-7,TGTGCCATCAGTGATGTAATAGCGGGAGTCTACGAGCAGTACTTC,CAISDVIAGVYEQYF
TRBD2,TRBV5-4,NA,TRBJ2-1,TGTGCCAGCAGCGGCGGGAATCGCGGGAGGGGAAGCTCCTACAATGAGCAGTTCTTC,CASSGGNRGRGSSYNEQFF
NA,TRBV25-1,NA,TRBJ1-3,TGTGCCAGCAGTGAACCCAAAAGGGGAAGTGGAAACACCATATATTTT,CASSEPKRGSGNTIYF
TRBD1,TRBV30,once,TRBJ1-1,TGTGCCTGGAGCAGGGGGCTGGGCACTGAAGCTTTCTTT,CAWSRGLGTEAFF
TRBD2,TRBV2,NA,TRBJ2-3,TGTGCCAGCATTACTAGCGGGAGTAGGGCGGTGGATACGCAGTATTTT,CASITSGSRAVDTQYF
NA,TRBV10-1,once,TRBJ2-1,TGCGCCAGCAGTGAATCTGGGGTGTCGGGGAATGAGCAGTTCTTC,CASSESGVSGNEQFF
NA,TRBV27,few,TRBJ2-5,TGTGCCAGCAGTCCACGGCCCCGAGGGCAAGAGACCCAGTACTTC,CASSPRPRGQETQYF
TRBD2,TRBV19,NA,TRBJ2-5,TGTGCCAGTAGTATACCGGGAGGGGAGACCCAGTACTTC,CASSIPGGETQYF
TRBD1,TRBV5-6,few,TRBJ2-7,TGTGCCAGCAGCCTTGGACAGGTCGACGAGCAGTACTTC,CASSLGQVDEQYF
NA,TRBV6-1,NA,TRBJ1-6,TGTGCCAGCGGCGGAAATTCACCCCTCCACTTT,CASGGNSPLHF
TRBD1,TRBV7-8,NA,TRBJ1-3,TGTGCCAGCCGCGACACAGGGGGTCTTTTTGGGGGAAACACCATATATTTT,CASRDTGGLFGGNTIYF
TRBD2,TRBV7-9,NA,TRBJ2-3,TGTGCCAGCAGCGATTCCGGGACTAGCCCCCCAGATACGCAGTATTTT,CASSDSGTSPPDTQYF
NA,TRBV15,NA,TRBJ2-7,TGTGCCACCAGCAGAGATGGGGGCCTCCGACACGAGCAGTACTTC,CATSRDGGLRHEQYF
NA,TRBV13,NA,TRBJ2-7,TGTGCCAGCAGCTTCTCGGACAGATCTCACGAGCAGTACTTC,CASSFSDRSHEQYF
TRBD1,TRBV5-4,few,TRBJ2-7,TGTGCCAGCAGCTTGCAGGGACAGGGCTTTTGGGAGCAGTACTTC,CASSLQGQGFWEQYF
NA,TRBV19,NA,TRBJ1-4,TGTGCCAGTAGTCTCGAACGGGCAACTAATGAAAAACTGTTTTTT,CASSLERATNEKLFF
TRBD2,TRBV19,once,TRBJ2-1,TGTGCCAGTATGGGGGGGATCCGCTACAATGAGCAGTTCTTC,CASMGGIRYNEQFF
TRBD1,TRBV9,NA,TRBJ1-1,TGTGCCAGCAGCCCGCGACAGGGGGATCGGACTGAAGCTTTCTTT,CASSPRQGDRTEAFF
TRBD1,TRBV10-1,NA,TRBJ1-1,TGCGCCAGCAGTGAGCCGGGACAGGGGGCGACTGAAGCTTTCTTT,CASSEPGQGATEAFF
TRBD1,TRBV2,NA,TRBJ2-2,TGTGCCAGCAGTGAAGAGACAGGGCTTGGCGGGGAGCTGTTTTTT,CASSEETGLGGELFF
NA,TRBV27,NA,TRBJ2-7,TGTGCCAGCAGCGACGGGAGTGCCTACGAGCAGTACTTC,CASSDGSAYEQYF
TRBD2,TRBV5-4,NA,TRBJ2-5,TGTGCCAGCAGCTCCCGACTAGCGGGGGGACAAGAGACCCAGTACTTC,CASSSRLAGGQETQYF
NA,TRBV30,NA,TRBJ1-5,TGTGCCTGGAGTGGCCGGGTCCTCTCCAATCAGCCCCAGCATTTT,CAWSGRVLSNQPQHF
TRBD2,TRBV5-4,NA,TRBJ2-3,TGTGCCAGCAGCTCGAGCGGGGGGGTGGCAGATACGCAGTATTTT,CASSSSGGVADTQYF
TRBD1,TRBV6-5,NA,TRBJ1-2,TGTGCCAGCAGGGGGACAGGGGTTGACTATGGCTACACCTTC,CASRGTGVDYGYTF
TRBD1,TRBV2,NA,TRBJ2-3,TGTGCCAGCAGAGCCGGGACAGGGGGCACAGATACGCAGTATTTT,CASRAGTGGTDTQYF
TRBD1,TRBV18,NA,TRBJ2-7,TGTGCCAGCTCGCCCCGGGACAGGGGTTCCTACGAGCAGTACTTC,CASSPRDRGSYEQYF
NA,TRBV27,NA,TRBJ2-5,TGTGCCAGCAGTTCCGAAGAGACCCAGTACTTC,CASSSEETQYF
NA,TRBV15,NA,TRBJ2-7,TGTGCCACCAGCCCCTGGGGGATTCGTCCCCAAGGAGGGGAGCAGTACTTC,CATSPWGIRPQGGEQYF